The subject of this entry is one TCR beta chain. The antigen is undetermined. This entry is derived from a study of cytomegalovirus exposure and HLA in healthy donors. Study-level points and caveats: Later analysis identified a missense DCLRE1C variant that was linked to TCR beta V- and J-gene trimming. Prior analysis indicated that the majority of TCR beta V segments exhibited productivity approximately 87% or approximately 30% of the time. The investigators catalogued some 150 TCR beta chains as cytomegalovirus-associated.

In the PCR, 60 Vbeta and 13 Jbeta primers were used. Produced via immunoSEQ multiplex PCR; TCRdb's table is partial and in-frame only. The repertoire holds around 190,000 clones, with over 65% as singletons. This CDR3 is built from 11 residues. The J segment lost 18 bases and the V segment lost 5 bases, leaving 5 bases of the junction unmatched. The V gene's germline CDR1 is SGHAT and CDR2 FQNNGV. V gene TRBV11-2 combines with J gene TRBJ1-6, with 9 bases matching TRBD1. The TCR sequence derives from a man aged 35 to 55 in good health and CMV-seropositive. The sequenced sample was PBMCs. CDR3 nucleotides: TGTGCCAGCAGCCAGGGGACAGGGACCCACTTT. Protein product: CASSQGTGTHF.